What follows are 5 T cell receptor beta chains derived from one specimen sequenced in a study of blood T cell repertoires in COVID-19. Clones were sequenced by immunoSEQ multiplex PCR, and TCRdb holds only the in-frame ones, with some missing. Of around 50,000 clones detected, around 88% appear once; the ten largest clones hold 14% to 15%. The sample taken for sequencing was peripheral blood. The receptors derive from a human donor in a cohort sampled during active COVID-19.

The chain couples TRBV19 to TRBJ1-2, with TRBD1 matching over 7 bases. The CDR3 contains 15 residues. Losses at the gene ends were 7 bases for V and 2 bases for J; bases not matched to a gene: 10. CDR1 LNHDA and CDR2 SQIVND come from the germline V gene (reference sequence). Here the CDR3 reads CASTLKGGQNYGYTF. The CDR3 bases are TGTGCCAGTACCCTTAAGGGGGGACAGAACTATGGCTACACCTTC. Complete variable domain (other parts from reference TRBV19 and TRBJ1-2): DGGITQSPKYLFRKEGQNVTLSCEQNLNHDAMYWYRQDPGQGLRLIYYSQIVNDFQKGDIAEGYSVSREKKESFPLTVTSAQKNPTAFYLCASTLKGGQNYGYTFGSGTRLTVV.

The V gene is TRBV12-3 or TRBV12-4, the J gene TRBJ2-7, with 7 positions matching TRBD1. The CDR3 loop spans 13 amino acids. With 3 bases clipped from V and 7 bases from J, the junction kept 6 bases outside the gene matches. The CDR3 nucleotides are TGTGCCAGCAGTTTTATTAGGGGGCGTGAGCAGTACTTC. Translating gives CASSFIRGREQYF.

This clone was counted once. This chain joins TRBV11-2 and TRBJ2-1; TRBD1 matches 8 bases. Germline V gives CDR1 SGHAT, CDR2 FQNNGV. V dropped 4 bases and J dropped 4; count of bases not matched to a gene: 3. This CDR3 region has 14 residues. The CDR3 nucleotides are TGTGCCAGCAGCTACGGACAGGGATACAATGAGCAGTTCTTC. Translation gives CASSYGQGYNEQFF.

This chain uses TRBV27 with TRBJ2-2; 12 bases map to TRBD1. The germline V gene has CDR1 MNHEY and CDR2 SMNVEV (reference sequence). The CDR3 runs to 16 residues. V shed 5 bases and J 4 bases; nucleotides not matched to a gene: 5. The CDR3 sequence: CASSRDRGHGTGELFF. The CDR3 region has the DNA TGTGCCAGCAGTAGGGACAGGGGGCATGGCACCGGGGAGCTGTTTTTT.

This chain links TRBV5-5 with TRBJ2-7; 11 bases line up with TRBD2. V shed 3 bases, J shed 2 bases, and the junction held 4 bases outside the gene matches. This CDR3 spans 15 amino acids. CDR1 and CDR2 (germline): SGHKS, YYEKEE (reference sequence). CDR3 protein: CASSWGLAEPYEQYF. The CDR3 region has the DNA TGTGCCAGCAGCTGGGGACTAGCGGAACCCTACGAGCAGTACTTC.